This note documents a single T cell receptor beta chain sequence. The sample is drawn from a study of blood T cell repertoires in COVID-19. In the study overall: Nucleic acid was either cDNA or gDNA, and it came from T cells, B-cell-depleted T cells, or PBMCs.

The V gene's germline CDR1 is SEHNR and CDR2 FQNEAQ (reference sequence). This CDR3 spans 16 amino acids. V shed 1 base, J shed 6 bases, and the junction held 8 bases outside the gene matches. Here immunoSEQ multiplex PCR was the method, and the copy in TCRdb shows in-frame clones only, minus some. Altogether tens of thousands of clones are present, around 90% being singletons, with the ten largest covering approximately 29%. The sequenced sample consisted of peripheral blood. This chain connects TRBV7-9 to TRBJ2-1; 8 bases map to TRBD1. This receptor was taken from a man aged 50 to 59 with acute or convalescent COVID-19. The CDR3 DNA reads TGTGCCAGCAGCTTAGGAATAGGACAGGGTCTCAATGAGCAGTTCTTC. This codes for CASSLGIGQGLNEQFF. Filled out from reference TRBV7-9 and TRBJ2-1, the complete variable domain reads DTGVSQNPRHKITKRGQNVTFRCDPISEHNRLYWYRQTLGQGPEFLTYFQNEAQLEKSRLLSDRFSAERPKGSFSTLEIQRTEQGDSAMYLCASSLGIGQGLNEQFFGPGTRLTVL.